This T cell receptor (beta chain) is drawn from a study of T cells in narcolepsy listed by TCRdb under 2018. Notes on the research overall: The study enrolled patients with narcolepsy type 1 or type 2 (NT1, NT2) together with healthy control donors. Autoreactive T cells targeting hypocretin neuron self-antigens (hypocretin, TRIB2) were sought in narcolepsy patients, and TCR Vbeta sequencing was used to track clonotypes in blood and CSF. Points the paper makes about the study in general: Patients and controls had comparable numbers of sequenced blood memory CD4+ clonotypes, averaging about 37,000 and 33,000, respectively. Certain blood memory CD4+ repertoires from patients and controls had no sequences that matched autoreactive T cell clones. Plots comparing CSF and blood CD4+ T cell clonotypes from the same patient highlighted HCRT-specific and TRIB2-specific autoreactive clonotypes. Autoreactive clonotypes were reported to be detected serially in the blood of the same patients and of different patients, but not in the blood of healthy controls.

Details on this clone: Which antigen it targets is not known. Qualities for individual bases were not recorded, and no much larger clone is one base off.

The library came from the immunoSEQ multiplex PCR assay. The table was pulled from immuneACCESS by TCRdb, which kept in-frame rearrangements only. Such tables lose some clones; where checked, under half of the loss comes from unresolved V genes, and the rest has no known cause. The sample table holds about 15,000 clones, of which 85% were seen once. Jointly, the top ten make up approximately 37% of the sample. The CDR3 has 14 amino acids, counting the end cysteine and phenylalanine. The only DNA kept is the CDR3, 42 bases in frame from the first base. In the germline V gene, CDR1 corresponds to SNHLY and CDR2 to FYNNEI. For TCR Vbeta sequencing, memory CD4+ T cells were sorted ex vivo from the peripheral blood of narcolepsy patients and healthy controls.

This sequence originates from a human donor in good health. Material for sequencing was memory (CD45RA-) CD4+ T cells from blood. This specimen's cell subset or site label, interpreted: memory T cells sorted ex vivo from peripheral blood. The rearranged segments are TRBV2 and TRBJ2-5; the D segment could be TRBD1, given 6 matching bases. The end of the DNA fits TRBJ2-7 better, so the J call may be wrong. The nucleotide sequence is TGTGCCAGCAGTGGAGGGCAGGGGAACGGCGAGCAGTACTTC. This encodes CASSGGQGNGEQYF.